This passage covers 31 T cell receptor beta chains from one sample sequenced in a study of blood T cell repertoires in COVID-19 (dated by TCRdb to the early 2020s). The method was the immunoSEQ multiplex PCR assay. This immuneACCESS table, as held by TCRdb, lists in-frame sequences with V and J called but not all clones. Of the missing ones, under half trace to an unresolved V gene in checked studies; the others have no known cause. The sample includes around 80,000 clones, with approximately 83% observed a single time. Roughly 9% of the sample rests with the top ten. Sequencing was performed on peripheral blood. These receptors were collected from a human donor in a cohort sampled during active COVID-19.

V is TRBV5-4 and J is TRBJ2-3; 10 nucleotides match TRBD2. Looked up from germline, CDR1 is SGHNT and CDR2 is YYREEE (reference sequence). This CDR3 has 15 amino acids. V lost 3 bases and J lost 6; bases outside the gene matches: 7. The CDR3 nucleotides read TGTGCCAGCAGCTGGAAGCGGGGGGGAACCGATACGCAGTATTTT. Translation gives CASSWKRGGTDTQYF.

Only a few counts were recorded for this clone. The chain couples TRBV4-1 to TRBJ2-6; D not resolved. The length of the CDR3 is 17 residues. V lost 1 base to trimming and J lost 0 bases, with 10 bases between them. CDR1 is MGHRA and CDR2 is YSYEKL in the germline V gene. The CDR3 DNA follows: TGCGCCAGCAGCCAAGGCGTACAGTCCTCTGGGGCCAACGTCCTGACTTTC. Translation gives CASSQGVQSSGANVLTF.

The CDR3 region is CASSEVIMDRGAYEQYF. The CDR3 DNA reads as TGTGCCAGCAGTGAAGTTATTATGGACAGGGGAGCCTACGAGCAGTACTTC. The chain combines TRBV6-1 with TRBJ2-7; 9 bases are a match to TRBD1. V lost 1 base and J lost 2; bases outside the gene matches: 9. Looked up from germline, CDR1 is MNHNS and CDR2 is SASEGT. The CDR3 sequence is 17 residues long.

This sequence joins TRBV7-2 and TRBJ2-5; D might be TRBD2 (6 bases). Germline V gene data show CDR1 as SGHTA and CDR2 as FQGNSA. The CDR3 has 14 residues. V lost 5 bases and J lost 2, with 12 bases in between. CDR3 sequence (DNA): TGTGCCAGCAGCCCCAGGCGGGGTCAAGAGACCCAGTACTTC. Amino acid sequence: CASSPRRGQETQYF.

The chain joins TRBV28 to TRBJ1-6; TRBD1 matches 8 bases. Looked up from germline, CDR1 is MDHEN and CDR2 is SYDVKM. This CDR3 has 17 amino acids. The V gene end was trimmed by 4 bases and the J gene end by 6 bases; junction bases not matched to a gene: 11. DNA of the CDR3: TGTGCCAGCAGTTCCCCTCTGACAGGGGTGAGTAATTCACCCCTCCACTTT. Amino acids: CASSSPLTGVSNSPLHF.

This clone came up a few times. This chain joins TRBV7-9 and TRBJ2-1; 8 positions match TRBD2. V shed 5 bases, J shed 6 bases, and the junction held 9 bases outside the gene matches. The length of the CDR3 is 15 residues. CDR1 is SEHNR and CDR2 is FQNEAQ in the germline V gene (reference sequence). The CDR3 DNA reads as TGTGCCAGCAGCGACCCGGGACTAGTGTTCAATGAGCAGTTCTTC. Its translation is CASSDPGLVFNEQFF.

The J gene is TRBJ2-1, the V gene TRBV10-1; 7 nucleotides agree with TRBD2. The V segment lost 3 bases and the J segment 2 bases; nucleotides outside the gene matches: 7. The CDR3 has 16 residues. Germline CDR1 is WNHNN and CDR2 is SYGVQD (reference sequence). CDR3 region: CASSEVAGVPYNEQFF. The CDR3 DNA reads TGCGCCAGCAGTGAAGTGGCGGGAGTTCCCTACAATGAGCAGTTCTTC.

In its sample, this clone was seen once. Germline and junction disagree at one end, which may indicate a read error. The CDR3, as DNA: TGTGCCAGCACCTTGGGGACAGGGGGTTACGAGCAGTACTTC. Protein: CASTLGTGGYEQYF. The chain has TRBV5-4 and TRBJ2-7; 11 bases fit TRBD1. The CDR3 has 14 amino acids. Germline-derived CDR1 and CDR2 are SGHNT and YYREEE (reference sequence). The whole variable domain, filled in from reference TRBV5-4 and TRBJ2-7, reads ETGVTQSPTHLIKTRGQQVTLRCSSQSGHNTVSWYQQALGQGPQFIFQYYREEENGRGNFPPRFSGLQFPNYSSELNVNALELDDSALYLCASTLGTGGYEQYFGPGTRLTVT.

Only a few counts were recorded for this clone. The chain combines TRBV27 with TRBJ2-7; tentatively, D is TRBD2 (6 bases). This CDR3 spans 15 amino acids. The germline gives CDR1 MNHEY, CDR2 SMNVEV (reference sequence). The germline V and J ends were trimmed by 0 bases and 3 bases, with 12 bases remaining between them. In nucleotides, the CDR3 is TGTGCCAGCAGTTTATCTGCTAGCGCGAGCTACGAGCAGTACTTC. Protein: CASSLSASASYEQYF.

The rearrangement links TRBV5-4 to TRBJ1-6, with D maybe TRBD1 (5 bases). V lost 0 bases to trimming and J lost 7 bases, with 8 bases between them. CDR1 and CDR2 (germline): SGHNT, YYREEE (reference sequence). The CDR3 totals 14 residues. CDR3 in DNA: TGTGCCAGCAGCTTGGCTGGGGCCAATTCACCCCTCCACTTT. It translates to CASSLAGANSPLHF.

The chain has TRBV9 and TRBJ2-7, with 13 bases lining up with TRBD2. The V gene end was trimmed by 4 bases and the J gene end by 3 bases; junction bases not matched to a gene: 4. Germline CDR1 is SGDLS and CDR2 is YYNGEE. The CDR3 runs to 15 residues. The CDR3 reads CASSLTSGRIYEQYF. CDR3 sequence (DNA): TGTGCCAGCAGCCTGACTAGCGGGAGGATCTACGAGCAGTACTTC.

V usage is TRBV7-8 and J usage is TRBJ2-2; tentatively, D is TRBD2 (6 bases). CDR3 size: 14 residues. Germline assignment: CDR1 SGHVS and CDR2 FQNEAQ. Trimming removed 3 bases from V and 4 bases from J, with 9 bases in between. CDR3 protein: CASSFMGGTGELFF. The CDR3 coding sequence is TGTGCCAGCAGCTTTATGGGAGGCACCGGGGAGCTGTTTTTT. The complete variable domain, with remaining parts taken from reference TRBV7-8 and TRBJ2-2, reads GAGVSQSPRYKVAKRGQDVALRCDPISGHVSLFWYQQALGQGPEFLTYFQNEAQLDKSGLPSDRFFAERPEGSVSTLKIQRTQQEDSAVYLCASSFMGGTGELFFGEGSRLTVL.

J is TRBJ2-2 and V is TRBV4-2; D is undetermined. V was trimmed by 1 base and J by 3 bases, leaving 12 bases between them. CDR1 and CDR2 (germline): LGHNA, YNFKEQ. This CDR3 is 16 amino acids long. The CDR3 nucleotides read TGTGCCAGCAGCCAAGGTATCACTACGGACACCGGGGAGCTGTTTTTT. Translating it yields CASSQGITTDTGELFF.

J is TRBJ1-5 and V is TRBV28; D unresolved. The CDR3 is 15 amino acids. Germline CDR1 is MDHEN and CDR2 is SYDVKM. Trimming left V 2 bases short and J 3 bases short, with 11 bases between. The CDR3 DNA follows: TGTGCCAGCAGTTTAGGGTCCGGGAACAATCAGCCCCAGCATTTT. Protein sequence: CASSLGSGNNQPQHF.

The J gene is TRBJ2-7, the V gene TRBV27; a weak D match, TRBD1 (6 bases). Trimming stripped 4 bases from V and 0 bases from J, with 7 bases between. CDR1 and CDR2 (germline): MNHEY, SMNVEV (reference sequence). There are 13 residues in the CDR3. The DNA for the CDR3 is TGTGCCAGCAGTTACAGGGTCTCCTACGAGCAGTACTTC. Translated: CASSYRVSYEQYF.

The CDR3 DNA is TGTGCCAGCAAGTTTAGAGCAGGGGAGGGGACTGAAGCTTTCTTT. This codes for CASKFRAGEGTEAFF. The chain couples TRBV28 to TRBJ1-1, with D possibly matching TRBD1 (6 bases). The CDR3 is 15 residues long. Deletions cut 7 bases from V and 5 bases from J, with 20 bases between. Germline V lookup: CDR1 MDHEN, CDR2 SYDVKM.

This clone is a singleton in its sample. The chain joins TRBV5-4 to TRBJ1-1; D possibly corresponds to TRBD1 (6 bases). Germline V gene lookup returns CDR1 SGHNT and CDR2 YYREEE (reference sequence). The V end was cut by 4 bases, the J end by 5 bases, with 15 bases between. This CDR3 comprises 14 residues. CDR3 residues: CASSLQGLGTEAFF. Here the CDR3 DNA reads TGTGCCAGCAGCCTTCAGGGGTTGGGGACTGAAGCTTTCTTT.

The V gene is TRBV15, the J gene TRBJ1-2, with D unresolved. CDR3 size: 14 residues. V lost 7 bases to trimming and J lost 5 bases, with 17 bases between them. Germline CDR1 and CDR2: LNHNV and YYDKDF (reference sequence). CDR3 in DNA: TGTGCCACCAAGCGGACCAGAGGAGGGTATGGCTACACCTTC. Translation: CATKRTRGGYGYTF.

The chain is built from TRBV19 and TRBJ2-5; 7 bases are a match to TRBD2. Germline CDR1 LNHDA, CDR2 SQIVND (reference sequence). Trimming took 7 bases from V and 4 from J; bases not matched to a gene: 6. This CDR3 region has 13 residues. CDR3 sequence reads: CASKVRGVETQYF. CDR3 coding DNA: TGTGCCAGTAAGGTTCGGGGGGTAGAGACCCAGTACTTC.

The chain uses TRBV7-2 and TRBJ2-7, with TRBD1 matching over 7 bases. The CDR3 spans 14 residues. The V and J ends lost 8 bases and 0 bases, in that order; junction bases with no gene match: 7. The germline gives CDR1 SGHTA, CDR2 FQGNSA. The CDR3 bases are TGTGCCAGCGGCCGGGACAGAAACTCCTACGAGCAGTACTTC. It specifies CASGRDRNSYEQYF.

This chain joins TRBV2 and TRBJ1-5; D is unresolved. Germline loops: CDR1 SNHLY, CDR2 FYNNEI. V gave up 6 bases and J gave up 1 base, with 10 bases separating them. This CDR3 is built from 14 residues. The CDR3 DNA sequence: TGTGCCAGCAGACAGAGTCCAAGCAATCAGCCCCAGCATTTT. Its protein is CASRQSPSNQPQHF.

In this sample, this clone turned up once. This chain joins TRBV28 and TRBJ1-2, with D tentatively TRBD1 (5 bases). This CDR3 spans 15 amino acids. Trimming stripped 2 bases from V and 3 bases from J, with 13 bases between. The V gene's germline CDR1 is MDHEN and CDR2 SYDVKM. The CDR3 DNA follows: TGTGCCAGCAGTTTAAGAGCCGGACAAGACTATGGCTACACCTTC. Translated: CASSLRAGQDYGYTF.

This chain connects TRBV28 to TRBJ2-3; 8 positions agree with TRBD2. The CDR3 covers 16 residues. Per the germline V gene, CDR1 is MDHEN and CDR2 is SYDVKM. With 4 bases clipped from V and 1 base from J, the junction kept 7 bases outside the gene matches. The CDR3 nucleotides read TGTGCCAGCAGTTCCCCGGGGGGGCGGGGCACAGATACGCAGTATTTT. Protein product: CASSSPGGRGTDTQYF.

The V gene is TRBV5-1, the J gene TRBJ2-3, with TRBD1 matching over 10 bases. The CDR3 spans 17 residues. Germline CDR1 SGHRS, CDR2 YFSETQ. The J segment lost 1 base and the V segment lost 4 bases, leaving 9 bases of the junction unmatched. The CDR3 DNA sequence: TGCGCCAGCAGCCCACCATCCGGGACAGGGGGCACAGATACGCAGTATTTT. It is translated as CASSPPSGTGGTDTQYF.

The chain couples TRBV15 to TRBJ2-4, with D tentatively TRBD2 (5 bases). The CDR3 is 14 amino acids. Trimming took off 1 base at V and 7 bases at J, with 11 bases between the two ends. Germline V gives CDR1 LNHNV, CDR2 YYDKDF (reference sequence). The CDR3 is CATSRGEGMNIQYF. The CDR3 DNA reads as TGTGCCACCAGCAGAGGAGAGGGAATGAACATTCAGTACTTC.

The chain is built from TRBV12-5 and TRBJ2-7, with 10 bases fitting TRBD1. The CDR3 has 17 amino acids. The V and J ends lost 0 bases and 4 bases, in that order; junction bases with no gene match: 9. Looked up from germline, CDR1 is LGHNT and CDR2 is FRNRAP. CDR3 DNA: TGTGCTAGTGGTTTGGTACAAGTCGACAGGGGGCTTTACGAGCAGTACTTC. Protein: CASGLVQVDRGLYEQYF.

This rearrangement joins TRBV5-1 to TRBJ1-1, with 7 nucleotides matching TRBD1. CDR3 length: 16 residues. Germline V gene sequence: CDR1 SGHRS, CDR2 YFSETQ. With V trimmed by 1 base and J by 2 bases, 8 bases remained unmatched. The CDR3 region has the DNA TGCGCCAGCAGCTTGTCATCAGGGGGAGTTAACACTGAAGCTTTCTTT. Protein sequence: CASSLSSGGVNTEAFF.

In its sample, this clone was seen once. CDR3 residues: CASNQRSYEQYF. CDR3 DNA sequence: TGTGCCAGCAACCAGCGGTCCTACGAGCAGTACTTC. The chain joins TRBV28 to TRBJ2-7, with a weak D call TRBD2 (5 bases). Germline V gene sequence: CDR1 MDHEN, CDR2 SYDVKM. V was clipped by 7 bases and J by 1 base, with 8 bases between them. The CDR3 length is 12 residues.

The chain employs TRBV6-5 and TRBJ1-1; maybe TRBD1 (5 bases). The V end lost 6 bases, the J end lost 3 bases, and 8 bases lay between the germline ends. Germline lookup yields CDR1 MNHEY and CDR2 SVGAGI. The CDR3 loop spans 12 amino acids. This CDR3 reads CASRGGDTEAFF. The CDR3 nucleotides read TGTGCCAGCAGGGGGGGGGACACTGAAGCTTTCTTT.

The V call is TRBV19, the J call TRBJ2-1, with 10 bases matching TRBD2. The trim removed 4 bases at V and 1 base at J, leaving 7 bases unmatched. This CDR3 spans 17 amino acids. Germline values: CDR1 LNHDA, CDR2 SQIVND (reference sequence). As DNA, the CDR3 is TGTGCCAGTAGTAAGTATGCGACTAGCGGGTCCTACAATGAGCAGTTCTTC. It is translated as CASSKYATSGSYNEQFF. Together with reference TRBV19 and TRBJ2-1, the CDR3 gives the full variable domain: DGGITQSPKYLFRKEGQNVTLSCEQNLNHDAMYWYRQDPGQGLRLIYYSQIVNDFQKGDIAEGYSVSREKKESFPLTVTSAQKNPTAFYLCASSKYATSGSYNEQFFGPGTRLTVL.

The chain joins TRBV5-4 to TRBJ2-3; the match to TRBD2 covers 12 bases. This CDR3 region has 15 residues. Germline loops: CDR1 SGHNT, CDR2 YYREEE (reference sequence). After removal of 4 bases from V and 11 bases from J, the junction contained 11 bases not matched to a gene. DNA for the CDR3: TGTGCCAGCAGCGCCAGACTAGCGGGAGACAGGGTGCAGTATTTT. Amino acids: CASSARLAGDRVQYF.